The following is a TCR beta chain sequence with its context. Its antigen is currently unknown. TCRdb passed the 5' RACE reads through MiXCR, listing each CDR3 protein once. The sample holds about 600,000 distinct CDR3 sequences, 20% to 25% seen once. V was cut by 6 bases and J by 0 bases, with 9 bases left in between. The CDR3 is 12 residues long. CDR1 is SQVTM and CDR2 is ANQGSEA in the germline V gene. The data were taken from a study of T-cell memory formation after mild COVID-19. The study's findings and limits: Shrinking CD4+ clones were chiefly CM and EM; CD8+ ones were chiefly EMRA.

The receptor was isolated from an adult woman who had mild COVID-19 (a few samples of this study predate the infection). Cell type and time point are not known. The sample taken for sequencing was PBMCs or a T cell subset sorted from them (not recorded which). The chain joins TRBV29-1 to TRBJ2-7; possibly TRBD2 for D (5 bases). CDR3 DNA: TGCAGCGTAAGGACTGCCTCCTACGAGCAGTACTTC. As protein: CSVRTASYEQYF.